The 27 T cell receptor beta chains below were found in one sample sequenced in a study of blood T cell repertoires in COVID-19 (dated by TCRdb to 2020 to 2022). Library preparation was by the immunoSEQ multiplex PCR assay. TCRdb obtained this table from immuneACCESS and retained in-frame rearrangements with V and J assigned. These tables miss some clones; where compared with another copy, unresolved V genes account for less than half of the shortfall, and the remainder is unexplained. A total of approximately 140,000 clones appear in this sample, 65% to 90% of them only once. The ten largest account for roughly 3.3% of the sample. Sequencing input: peripheral blood. The receptors shown here come from a man in his 70s with acute or convalescent COVID-19.

The chain couples TRBV5-8 to TRBJ1-5; perhaps TRBD1 as D (5 bases). The germline V gene has CDR1 SGHTS and CDR2 YDEGEE. V was clipped by 3 bases and J by 0 bases, with 10 bases between them. The length of the CDR3 is 15 residues. CDR3 nucleotides: TGTGCCAGCAGCTCAGGGTCGTCTAGCAATCAGCCCCAGCATTTT. It translates to CASSSGSSSNQPQHF.

This clone came up a few times. Other nucleotide sequences from this sample produce the same CDR3. The chain carries TRBV19 and TRBJ2-2; 8 bases map to TRBD2. The germline CDR1 and CDR2 sequences are LNHDA and SQIVND (reference sequence). V was pared by 1 base and J by 3 bases, with 4 bases of the junction left unmatched. The CDR3 sequence is 16 residues long. CDR3 loop: CASSIGAGGDTGELFF. The CDR3 nucleotides read TGTGCCAGTAGTATAGGGGCGGGGGGCGACACCGGGGAGCTGTTTTTT.

The rearrangement links TRBV7-9 to TRBJ2-5; 11 positions match TRBD1. This CDR3 has 17 amino acids. J lost 2 bases, V lost 4 bases, and 9 bases had no gene match. CDR1 and CDR2 from the germline V gene are SEHNR and FQNEAQ (reference sequence). The CDR3 DNA reads TGTGCCAGCAGCTCCCTCGGACAGGGGGCTTGGCAAGAGACCCAGTACTTC. Its translation: CASSSLGQGAWQETQYF.

The J gene is TRBJ2-1, the V gene TRBV29-1; TRBD1 matches 9 bases. This CDR3 has 12 residues. V lost 7 bases to trimming and J lost 9 bases; unmatched junction nucleotides: 7. Germline-derived CDR1 and CDR2 are SQVTM and ANQGSEA. The CDR3 is CSARTGDGEQFF. The CDR3, as DNA: TGCAGCGCTCGGACAGGGGACGGTGAGCAGTTCTTC.

This chain joins TRBV3-1 (or the pseudogene TRBV3-2) and TRBJ2-1; perhaps TRBD2 as D (6 bases). V dropped 3 bases and J dropped 7 bases, with 19 bases sitting between them. CDR3 length equals 16 residues. Germline V gene sequence: CDR1 LGHDT, CDR2 YNNKEL (reference sequence). CDR3 region: CASSHRGVYGGNEQFF. In nucleotides, the CDR3 is TGTGCCAGCAGCCATCGCGGGGTCTATGGGGGTAATGAGCAGTTCTTC.

CDR3 amino acids: CASSLGASGRHGGQYF. For the CDR3, the DNA is TGTGCCAGCAGCTTAGGGGCTAGCGGGCGTCACGGCGGGCAGTACTTC. The rearrangement joins TRBV11-2 to TRBJ2-7; 8 bases are shared with TRBD2. CDR3 length: 16 amino acids. Germline V lookup: CDR1 SGHAT, CDR2 FQNNGV. V shed 1 base and J 9 bases; nucleotides not matched to a gene: 14.

J is TRBJ2-4 and V is TRBV6-5, with D possibly being TRBD1 (6 bases). The CDR3 totals 11 residues. The germline CDR1 and CDR2 sequences are MNHEY and SVGAGI. The V end was cut by 10 bases, the J end by 7 bases, with 11 bases between. The CDR3 sequence is CATQGKNIQYF. The DNA of the CDR3 is TGTGCCACACAGGGAAAGAACATTCAGTACTTC.

This clone was seen just once. The chain is built from TRBV29-1 and TRBJ1-2, with 9 bases that match TRBD1. V gave up 3 bases and J gave up 3 bases; unmatched junction bases: 14. The CDR3 totals 17 residues. Per the germline V gene, CDR1 is SQVTM and CDR2 is ANQGSEA. The CDR3 here is CSVEGGPGQGLHYGYTF. DNA for the CDR3: TGCAGCGTTGAGGGGGGACCGGGACAGGGCCTCCACTATGGCTACACCTTC.

The chain is built from TRBV10-3 and TRBJ2-3, with 11 bases identical to TRBD2. Trimming cost V 7 bases and J 4 bases; bases outside gene matches: 7. Germline V gene data show CDR1 as ENHRY and CDR2 as SYGVKD. The CDR3 totals 15 residues. CDR3 coding DNA: TGTGCCATCAAAATAGCGGGAGGGCCCTCAGATACGCAGTATTTT. Translation: CAIKIAGGPSDTQYF.

The gene calls are TRBV19 and TRBJ1-1; 9 nucleotides line up with TRBD1. Germline V gene data show CDR1 as LNHDA and CDR2 as SQIVND (reference sequence). CDR3 length equals 17 residues. V shed 4 bases, J shed 0 bases, and the junction held 9 bases outside the gene matches. The CDR3 reads CASSNSGTGRMNTEAFF. CDR3 in DNA: TGTGCCAGTAGTAACTCTGGGACAGGGCGGATGAACACTGAAGCTTTCTTT. Filled out from reference TRBV19 and TRBJ1-1, the complete variable domain reads DGGITQSPKYLFRKEGQNVTLSCEQNLNHDAMYWYRQDPGQGLRLIYYSQIVNDFQKGDIAEGYSVSREKKESFPLTVTSAQKNPTAFYLCASSNSGTGRMNTEAFFGQGTRLTVV.

The chain joins TRBV18 to TRBJ2-7; 7 bases fit TRBD2. The germline V gene encodes CDR1 KGHSH and CDR2 LQKENI. The CDR3 extends over 15 amino acids. With 2 bases clipped from V and 0 bases from J, the junction kept 4 bases outside the gene matches. In nucleotides, the CDR3 is TGTGCCAGCTCACCATTGGCGGGAGCCTCCTACGAGCAGTACTTC. Translated, it gives CASSPLAGASYEQYF.

J is TRBJ2-1 and V is TRBV29-1; 8 bases map to TRBD1. Germline CDR1 reads SQVTM; CDR2 reads ANQGSEA. The CDR3 contains 13 residues. The ends lost 0 bases at V and 14 bases at J; junction bases unmatched: 9. The CDR3 protein is CSVEETPDREEFF. The CDR3 coding sequence is TGCAGCGTTGAAGAAACCCCGGACAGGGAAGAGTTCTTC.

The chain uses TRBV5-6 and TRBJ1-2; tentatively, D is TRBD1 (5 bases). Trimming shortened V by 4 bases and J by 8 bases, and 15 bases separated the two germline ends. The germline V gene encodes CDR1 SGHDT and CDR2 YYEEEE. The CDR3 has 13 residues. CDR3: CASSRGGAEGYTF. The CDR3 nucleotides are TGTGCCAGCAGCCGAGGAGGGGCAGAGGGCTACACCTTC.

The V gene is TRBV2, the J gene TRBJ1-5; D may be TRBD1 (6 bases). Trimming pared 5 bases from V and 7 bases from J, leaving 9 bases between. Per germline, CDR1 SNHLY and CDR2 FYNNEI. This CDR3 has 12 residues. The CDR3 DNA follows: TGTGCCAGCAGTTTACAGGGCCAGCCCCAGCATTTT. Translated, it gives CASSLQGQPQHF.

This chain connects TRBV20-1 to TRBJ2-1; D is possibly TRBD2 (6 bases). The CDR3 contains 13 residues. Germline loops: CDR1 DFQATT, CDR2 SNEGSKA (reference sequence). Deletions cut 3 bases from V and 2 bases from J, with 8 bases between. In DNA form, the CDR3 reads TGCAGTGCTAGTGGGAGGCCCTACAATGAGCAGTTCTTC. Translation: CSASGRPYNEQFF.

This clone came up once. The chain has TRBV15 and TRBJ1-4; D not certain. From germline, CDR1 is LNHNV and CDR2 YYDKDF (reference sequence). Trimming pared 0 bases from V and 3 bases from J, leaving 5 bases between. The CDR3 totals 14 residues. The CDR3 loop reads CATSRDRANEKLFF. The CDR3 DNA follows: TGTGCCACCAGCAGAGATCGTGCTAATGAAAAACTGTTTTTT. Variable domain in full (rest from reference TRBV15 and TRBJ1-4): DAMVIQNPRYQVTQFGKPVTLSCSQTLNHNVMYWYQQKSSQAPKLLFHYYDKDFNNEADTPDNFQSRRPNTSFCFLDIRSPGLGDTAMYLCATSRDRANEKLFFGSGTQLSVL.

The chain's CDR3 is CASSEFPAGGVSTDTQYF. DNA for the CDR3: TGTGCCAGCAGTGAATTTCCAGCGGGAGGCGTAAGCACAGATACGCAGTATTTT. This chain uses TRBV6-1 with TRBJ2-3, with 9 bases matching TRBD2. J was trimmed by 0 bases and V by 2 bases; bases with no gene match: 9. The CDR3 runs to 18 residues. The germline V gene encodes CDR1 MNHNS and CDR2 SASEGT.

This clone turned up a few times. The V and J genes are TRBV18 and TRBJ2-3; 12 bases fit TRBD2. CDR1 KGHSH and CDR2 LQKENI come from the germline V gene. Losses at the gene ends were 3 bases for V and 5 bases for J; bases not matched to a gene: 9. This CDR3 is built from 17 residues. The CDR3 DNA is TGTGCCAGCTCACCGCTTCTAGCGGGAGGGCCGGGAGATACGCAGTATTTT. Translation: CASSPLLAGGPGDTQYF.

The rearrangement uses TRBV5-1 and TRBJ2-7, with D perhaps matching TRBD1 (6 bases). Germline V gives CDR1 SGHRS, CDR2 YFSETQ. This CDR3 contains 14 residues. The V and J ends lost 1 base and 4 bases respectively, with 12 bases between them. CDR3 region: CASSLTGGGYEQYF. The CDR3 DNA sequence: TGCGCCAGCAGCTTGACTGGGGGCGGGTACGAGCAGTACTTC.

The chain employs TRBV2 and TRBJ2-2; D is possibly TRBD1 (5 bases). The ends were cut back, 7 bases at V and 0 bases at J, with 9 bases in the middle. Germline V gene sequence: CDR1 SNHLY, CDR2 FYNNEI. This CDR3 is built from 14 residues. CDR3 nucleotides: TGTGCCAGCAAAACAGGAACGAACACCGGGGAGCTGTTTTTT. Translating gives CASKTGTNTGELFF.

This clone was found many times. V usage is TRBV4-2 and J usage is TRBJ1-4; D gene unclear. Germline assignment: CDR1 LGHNA and CDR2 YNFKEQ. V was trimmed by 0 bases and J by 4 bases, leaving 15 bases between them. The CDR3 extends over 17 amino acids. CDR3 protein: CASSQDGGRSGNEKLFF. DNA for the CDR3: TGTGCCAGCAGCCAAGATGGTGGCCGGAGCGGTAATGAAAAACTGTTTTTT.

The CDR3 loop reads CASSLIGWNEAFF. DNA for the CDR3: TGTGCCAGCAGCTTGATCGGGTGGAATGAAGCTTTCTTT. The chain employs TRBV5-4 and TRBJ1-1; D is unresolved. This CDR3 comprises 13 residues. The germline gives CDR1 SGHNT, CDR2 YYREEE (reference sequence). The V end was cut by 1 base, the J end by 7 bases, with 11 bases between.

The gene calls are TRBV18 and TRBJ2-7, with D maybe TRBD2 (5 bases). Germline V gene sequence: CDR1 KGHSH, CDR2 LQKENI. Between the trimmed V and J ends, which lost 8 bases and 6 bases, there was a span of 14 bases. CDR3 size: 12 residues. CDR3 DNA sequence: TGTGCCAGCGCCCCCGTCGGAGGCGAGCAGTACTTC. This codes for CASAPVGGEQYF.

The chain has TRBV29-1 and TRBJ1-4; D unresolved. V gave up 4 bases and J gave up 8 bases, with 8 bases separating them. The CDR3 has 11 amino acids. The germline CDR1 and CDR2 sequences are SQVTM and ANQGSEA. CDR3 region: CSVAGREKLFF. In nucleotides, the CDR3 is TGCAGCGTTGCGGGTCGCGAAAAACTGTTTTTT.

V is TRBV7-3 and J is TRBJ2-1; D unclear. Trimming removed 0 bases from V and 1 base from J, with 7 bases in between. The CDR3 has 15 residues. From germline, CDR1 is SGHTA and CDR2 FQGTGA. For the CDR3, the DNA is TGTGCCAGCAGCTTAACAGCGTTTTCCTACAATGAGCAGTTCTTC. Translated: CASSLTAFSYNEQFF.

The chain uses TRBV5-1 and TRBJ2-7; TRBD1 aligns across 9 bases. Germline-derived CDR1 and CDR2 are SGHRS and YFSETQ. With 4 bases clipped from V and 2 bases from J, the junction kept 7 bases outside the gene matches. This CDR3 is built from 15 residues. The CDR3 here is CASSQTGGQTYEQYF. The CDR3 region has the DNA TGCGCCAGCAGCCAGACAGGGGGGCAGACCTACGAGCAGTACTTC.

The gene calls are TRBV6-2 or TRBV6-3 and TRBJ2-1; 11 bases fit TRBD2. V lost 6 bases, J lost 9 bases, and 10 bases stayed unmatched. This CDR3 spans 15 amino acids. Germline V gene sequence: CDR1 MNHEY, CDR2 SVGEGT. In DNA, the CDR3 is TGTGCCAGCAGCCCTGGACTAGCGGGTATATCTGAGCAGTTCTTC. Its protein product is CASSPGLAGISEQFF.